The text below deals with one T cell receptor (beta chain). This clonotype was detected ten times or more. Which antigen it targets is not known. Qualities for individual bases were not recorded, and no much larger clone is one base off. The data derive from a study of T cells in Graves' hyperthyroidism and ophthalmopathy (dated by TCRdb to 2018 to 2020). Regarding the research as a whole: Peripheral blood was collected at initial diagnosis, before any treatment. TCR V-J signatures able to tell the groups apart were searched for in a discovery cohort of approximately 95 patients, of whom more than 40 had Graves' ophthalmopathy and more than 55 had stable Graves' hyperthyroidism. TCR Vbeta CDR3 sequencing of some 140 peripheral blood samples (approximately 44 ophthalmopathy, 75 to 80 hyperthyroidism and approximately 17 progressor patients) is reported in the paper. The roughly 100 discovery patients were randomly divided into training and test sets at a 7:3 ratio. Once sampling was done, hyperthyroidism patients were given methimazole at a starting dose of 30 mg daily, whereas ophthalmopathy patients were given high-dose intravenous methylprednisolone. In more than five Graves' hyperthyroidism patients, the study also compared T-cell repertoires from thyroid tissue with T-cell repertoires from blood. Prospective prediction of ophthalmopathy was tested in an independent validation cohort of 18 to 20 hyperthyroidism patients and 17 patients who later progressed to ophthalmopathy. Results the study describes overall, beyond this receptor: In validation, progression to ophthalmopathy was predicted by the model with nearly 71% sensitivity and 72% to 85% specificity, a median of roughly 6 months before onset. Ophthalmopathy was separated from stable hyperthyroidism by a 13 V-J signature model, with over 85% sensitivity and approximately 84% specificity obtained in cross-validation and 80%/75% obtained in testing. No statistical method was used to set the sample size in advance, and investigators knew the group allocation. Most expanded thyroid clonotypes (frequency above 0.001) were also found in blood, which suggests that blood repertoires may mirror thyroid immune responses.

The TCR beta CDR3 regions were amplified from the RNA transcripts. The TCR CDR3 was subjected to a first round of RT-PCR using the HTBI primer set and the Qiagen OneStep RT-PCR kit. Libraries were constructed in a second round of multiplex PCR, after which size selection and purification were carried out. Sequencing of the libraries was done on an Illumina HiSeq2000 using paired-end 100 bp reads. The authors' analysis ran thus. SOAPnuke was used to process the raw data, with reads discarded if the reads contained adapters or uncalled bases, had a mean Phred below 15, or lacked an exact constant-primer or identifier match. High-quality paired reads were merged using COPE v1.2.5, and each unique nucleotide sequence was defined as a clonotype. MiTCR v1.1 was used to align the clonotypes against IMGT TRBV, TRBD and TRBJ reference segments. Only V-J combinations with frequency above 0.0001, covering roughly 99% of repertoires, were analysed. A TCS score was defined as the ratio between F50 (clonal expansion) and ExV (chaos), using BLOSUM62-based TCRdist between CDR3 peptides within each V-J. Welch's t-statistics and random forest reduced some 510 V-J features to 13, which were used in a naive Bayes classifier (R e1071). TCRdb cleaned the public reads at Q25 with fastp, built clones with MiXCR and kept in-frame beta chains. A single entry per CDR3 protein holds the most common genes and DNA from its merged rows. These V and J calls originate from TCRdb's pipeline instead of the authors' own analysis. Across this sample there are about 350,000 distinct CDR3 sequences, with 15% to 20% seen only once. The biggest ten clones account for about a sixth of the sample.

Deletion took 1 base off V and 6 bases off J, with a span of 13 bases between the germline ends. The CDR3 starts with the cysteine, ends with the phenylalanine, and has 14 residues. The read is trimmed to its CDR3 DNA, 42 bases read in frame from base 1. The CDR1 and CDR2 encoded by the germline V gene (reference sequence) are MNHEY and SMNVEV. In the ophthalmopathy patients, disease was moderately to severely active, with a Clinical Activity Score of 3 or more, a NOSPECS grade of 4 or more, and a duration of less than 3 months. Patients with uncontrolled infections, other autoimmune diseases, pregnancy or lactation were excluded. Diagnoses were established on the basis of clinical symptoms, serum thyroxine and TRAb, thyroid ultrasound, and orbital computed tomography. PBMCs were separated from approximately 9.9 ml of fresh peripheral blood using Ficoll-Paque density gradient centrifugation. Total RNA was extracted with Trizol reagent, and quality was checked on an Agilent 2100 Bioanalyzer.

The sequencing sample was made of blood. The chain was built from TRBV27 and TRBJ2-7, with TRBD2 as a weak D call on 6 bases. The receptor comes from a woman aged 35 to 49 with Graves' ophthalmopathy. The DNA sequence is given as TGTGCCAGCAGTTTATATCTGGGGGGTTCCGAGCAGTACTTC. Its protein is CASSLYLGGSEQYF.